This T cell receptor (beta chain) was documented in a study of CD8 T cells in ankylosing spondylitis. General study results and limits: Blood from ankylosing spondylitis patients appeared to carry a characteristic roughly 8-variant TCR beta motif.

TCRdb reanalysed the 5' RACE reads using MiXCR and keeps one entry per CDR3 protein. The sample shows 350,000 to 450,000 distinct CDR3 sequences, roughly a quarter of them seen only once. This clonotype came up a few times. Its target is unknown. The CDR3 consists of 14 residues. The V gene's germline CDR1 is SGHVS and CDR2 FQNEAQ. The V end was cut by 7 bases, the J end by 5 bases, with 18 bases between. This TCR came from a male donor with ankylosing spondylitis. The sequenced sample was blood, either unsorted or a sorted T cell fraction (not recorded which). V is TRBV7-8 and J is TRBJ2-7, with D maybe TRBD2 (6 bases). The CDR3 sequence: CASTTRTGVHEQYF. DNA of the CDR3: TGTGCCAGCACCACCCGGACGGGGGTCCACGAGCAGTACTTC.